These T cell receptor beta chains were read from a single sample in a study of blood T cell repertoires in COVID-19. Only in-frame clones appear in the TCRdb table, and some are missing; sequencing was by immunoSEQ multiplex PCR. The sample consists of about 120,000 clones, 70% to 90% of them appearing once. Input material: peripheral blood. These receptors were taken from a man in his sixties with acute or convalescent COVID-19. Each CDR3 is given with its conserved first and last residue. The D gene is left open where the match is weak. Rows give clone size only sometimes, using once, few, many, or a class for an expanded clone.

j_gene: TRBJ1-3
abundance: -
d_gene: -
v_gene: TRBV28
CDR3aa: CASSLSPGATGGNTIYF
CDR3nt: TGTGCCAGCAGTTTATCCCCAGGGGCTACGGGGGGAAACACCATATATTTT

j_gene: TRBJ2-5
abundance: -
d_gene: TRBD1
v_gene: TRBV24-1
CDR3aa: CAIQGSGGVETQYF
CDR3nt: TGTGCCATCCAGGGTTCAGGGGGCGTAGAGACCCAGTACTTC

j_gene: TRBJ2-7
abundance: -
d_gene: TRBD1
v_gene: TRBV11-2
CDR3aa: CASTGTDFTYEQYF
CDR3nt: TGTGCCAGCACCGGGACAGACTTTACCTACGAGCAGTACTTC

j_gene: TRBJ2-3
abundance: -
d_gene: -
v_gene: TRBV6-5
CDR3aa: CASSVPGVDTQYF
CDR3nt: TGTGCCAGCAGCGTGCCGGGGGTAGATACGCAGTATTTT

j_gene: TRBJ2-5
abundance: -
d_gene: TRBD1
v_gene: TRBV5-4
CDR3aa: CASSPNAGTGGFKTQYF
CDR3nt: TGTGCCAGCAGCCCAAACGCCGGGACAGGGGGCTTTAAGACCCAGTACTTC

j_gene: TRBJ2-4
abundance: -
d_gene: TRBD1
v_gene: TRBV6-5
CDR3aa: CASSYSGTENIQYF
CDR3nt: TGTGCCAGCAGTTACTCCGGGACAGAAAACATTCAGTACTTC

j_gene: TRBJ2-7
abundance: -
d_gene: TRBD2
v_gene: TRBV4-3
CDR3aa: CASSPGTSGTYEQYF
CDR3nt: TGCGCCAGCAGCCCCGGGACTAGCGGGACTTACGAGCAGTACTTC

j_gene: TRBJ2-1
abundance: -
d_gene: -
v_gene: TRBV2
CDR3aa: CASRPDSSSYNEQFF
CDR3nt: TGTGCCAGCAGGCCGGATAGCAGCTCCTACAATGAGCAGTTCTTC

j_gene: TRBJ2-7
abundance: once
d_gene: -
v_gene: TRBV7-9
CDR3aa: CASSLVTGYEQYF
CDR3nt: TGTGCCAGCAGCTTAGTTACTGGCTACGAGCAGTACTTC

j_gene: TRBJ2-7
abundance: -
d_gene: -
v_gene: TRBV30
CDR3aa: CAWSGQIKQYF
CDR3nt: TGTGCCTGGTCCGGACAGATCAAGCAGTACTTC

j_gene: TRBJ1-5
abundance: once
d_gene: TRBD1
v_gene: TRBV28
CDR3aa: CASSITGGAAQPQHF
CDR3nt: TGTGCCAGCAGTATTACAGGGGGCGCAGCCCAGCCCCAGCATTTT

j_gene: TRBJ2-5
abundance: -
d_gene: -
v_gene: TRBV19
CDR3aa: CASSKKQGNRETQYF
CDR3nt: TGTGCCAGTAGTAAAAAACAGGGCAATCGAGAGACCCAGTACTTC

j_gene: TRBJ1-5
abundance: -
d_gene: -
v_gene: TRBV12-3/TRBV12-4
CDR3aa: CASSYSNQPQHF
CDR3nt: TGTGCCAGCAGCTATAGCAATCAGCCCCAGCATTTT

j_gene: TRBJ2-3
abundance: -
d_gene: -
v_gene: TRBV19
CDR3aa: CASSMEGLTDTQYF
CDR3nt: TGTGCCAGTAGCATGGAGGGCCTCACAGATACGCAGTATTTT

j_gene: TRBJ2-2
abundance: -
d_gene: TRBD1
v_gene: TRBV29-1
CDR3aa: CSVAYRGLYTGELFF
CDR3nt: TGCAGCGTTGCCTACAGGGGGCTTTACACCGGGGAGCTGTTTTTT

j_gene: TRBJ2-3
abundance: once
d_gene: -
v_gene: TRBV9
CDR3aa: CASSVASEAGRPDTQYF
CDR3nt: TGTGCCAGCAGCGTAGCTTCCGAGGCGGGGAGGCCAGATACGCAGTATTTT

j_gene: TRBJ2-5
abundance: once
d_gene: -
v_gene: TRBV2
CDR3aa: CASRREETQYF
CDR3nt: TGTGCCAGCCGCAGGGAAGAGACCCAGTACTTC

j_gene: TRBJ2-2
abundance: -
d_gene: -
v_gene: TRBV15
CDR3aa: CATSGDTNTGELFF
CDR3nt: TGTGCCACCAGCGGAGACACGAACACCGGGGAGCTGTTTTTT

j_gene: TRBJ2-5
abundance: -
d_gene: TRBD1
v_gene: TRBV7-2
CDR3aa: CASSTGTDRGETQYF
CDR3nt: TGTGCCAGCAGCACCGGGACAGATCGAGGGGAGACCCAGTACTTC

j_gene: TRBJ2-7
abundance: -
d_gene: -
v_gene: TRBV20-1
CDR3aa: CSASNRGGGNYDEQYF
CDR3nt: TGCAGTGCTAGTAACAGGGGAGGCGGTAACTACGACGAGCAGTACTTC

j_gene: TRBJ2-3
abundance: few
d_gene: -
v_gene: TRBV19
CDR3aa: CASSIDMAGTSTDTQYF
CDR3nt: TGTGCCAGTAGTATAGATATGGCAGGGACTAGCACAGATACGCAGTATTTT

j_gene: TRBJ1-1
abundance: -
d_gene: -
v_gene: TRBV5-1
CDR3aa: CASRTGQNTEAFF
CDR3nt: TGCGCCAGCAGGACGGGACAGAACACTGAAGCTTTCTTT

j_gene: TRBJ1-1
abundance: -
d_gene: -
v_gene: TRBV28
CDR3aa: CASSGGTEAFF
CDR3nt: TGTGCCAGCAGCGGAGGAACTGAAGCTTTCTTT

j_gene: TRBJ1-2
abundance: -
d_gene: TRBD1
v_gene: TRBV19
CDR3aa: CATSTRARGGSAYGYTF
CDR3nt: TGTGCCACTTCAACGAGGGCTAGAGGGGGCTCCGCTTATGGCTACACCTTC

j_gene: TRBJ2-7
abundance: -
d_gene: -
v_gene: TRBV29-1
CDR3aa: CSVERADSYEQYF
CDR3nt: TGCAGCGTTGAACGTGCGGACTCCTACGAGCAGTACTTC

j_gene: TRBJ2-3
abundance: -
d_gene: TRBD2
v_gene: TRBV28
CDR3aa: CASTLSAGADTQYF
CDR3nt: TGTGCCAGCACCCTGTCGGCGGGAGCAGATACGCAGTATTTT

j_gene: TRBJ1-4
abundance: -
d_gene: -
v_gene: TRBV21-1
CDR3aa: CASSKWDSYDEKLFF
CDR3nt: TGTGCCAGCAGCAAATGGGACAGCTATGATGAAAAACTGTTTTTT

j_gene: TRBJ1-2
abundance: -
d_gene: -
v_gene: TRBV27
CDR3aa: CASREDSPNYGYTF
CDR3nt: TGTGCCAGCAGGGAGGACAGCCCTAACTATGGCTACACCTTC

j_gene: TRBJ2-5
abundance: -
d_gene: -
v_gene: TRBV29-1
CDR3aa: CSVAPSGVGETQYF
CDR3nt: TGCAGCGTTGCCCCCTCAGGGGTGGGGGAGACCCAGTACTTC

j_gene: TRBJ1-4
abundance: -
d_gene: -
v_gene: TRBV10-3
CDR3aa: CAIRAGATNEKLFF
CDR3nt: TGTGCCATCAGAGCAGGGGCAACTAATGAAAAACTGTTTTTT

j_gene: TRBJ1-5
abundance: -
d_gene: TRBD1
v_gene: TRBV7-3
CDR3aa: CASTGGGTAYSNQPQHF
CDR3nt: TGTGCCAGCACCGGGGGTGGGACAGCTTATAGCAATCAGCCCCAGCATTTT

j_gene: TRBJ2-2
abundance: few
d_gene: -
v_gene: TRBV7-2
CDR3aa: CASSFGQMNTGELFF
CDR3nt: TGTGCCAGCAGCTTTGGACAGATGAACACCGGGGAGCTGTTTTTT

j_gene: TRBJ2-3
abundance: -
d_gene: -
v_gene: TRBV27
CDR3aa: CASSLSAATDTQYF
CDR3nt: TGTGCCAGCAGTTTGTCAGCGGCCACAGATACGCAGTATTTT

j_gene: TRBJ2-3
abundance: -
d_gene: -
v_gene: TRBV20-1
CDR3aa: CSAPSGDTQYF
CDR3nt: TGCAGTGCCCCCAGTGGAGATACGCAGTATTTT

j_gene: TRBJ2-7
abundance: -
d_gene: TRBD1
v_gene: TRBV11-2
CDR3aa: CASSVRDRVYEQYF
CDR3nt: TGTGCCAGCAGCGTCCGGGACAGGGTCTACGAGCAGTACTTC

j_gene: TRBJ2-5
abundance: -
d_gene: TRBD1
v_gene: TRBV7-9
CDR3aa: CASRLRDSQETQYF
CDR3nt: TGTGCCAGCAGACTACGGGACAGCCAAGAGACCCAGTACTTC

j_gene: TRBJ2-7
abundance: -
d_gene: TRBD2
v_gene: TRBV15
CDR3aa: CATSRDRGRDEQYF
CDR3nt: TGTGCCACCAGCAGAGATCGGGGGAGGGACGAGCAGTACTTC

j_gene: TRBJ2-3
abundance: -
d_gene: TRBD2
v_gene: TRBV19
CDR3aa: CASSIHGGGPSKDTQYF
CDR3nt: TGTGCCAGTAGTATACACGGGGGAGGGCCCTCGAAAGATACGCAGTATTTT

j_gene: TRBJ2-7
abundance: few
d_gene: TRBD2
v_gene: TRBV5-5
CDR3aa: CASSLGGTGNEQYF
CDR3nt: TGTGCCAGCAGCCTCGGGGGGACGGGCAACGAGCAGTACTTC

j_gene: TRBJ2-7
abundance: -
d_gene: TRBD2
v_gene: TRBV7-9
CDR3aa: CASSLAGGSSYEQYF
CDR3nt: TGTGCCAGCAGCCTAGCGGGAGGGAGCTCCTACGAGCAGTACTTC

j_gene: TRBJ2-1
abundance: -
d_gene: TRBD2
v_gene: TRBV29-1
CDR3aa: CSVLAGGVHNEQFF
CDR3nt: TGCAGCGTCCTAGCGGGAGGGGTGCACAATGAGCAGTTCTTC

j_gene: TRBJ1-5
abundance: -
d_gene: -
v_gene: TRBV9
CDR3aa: CASSGSGFNQPQHF
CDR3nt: TGTGCCAGCAGCGGATCGGGTTTCAATCAGCCCCAGCATTTT

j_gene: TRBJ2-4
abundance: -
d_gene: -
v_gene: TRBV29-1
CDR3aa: CSVEMHLGNIQYF
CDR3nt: TGCAGCGTTGAGATGCACCTCGGGAACATTCAGTACTTC

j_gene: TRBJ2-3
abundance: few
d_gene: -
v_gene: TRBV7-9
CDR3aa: CASSLGRTTDTQYF
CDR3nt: TGTGCCAGCAGCTTAGGACGGACTACAGATACGCAGTATTTT

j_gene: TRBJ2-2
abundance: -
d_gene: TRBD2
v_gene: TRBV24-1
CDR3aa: CATSDPTSGRLAKTGELFF
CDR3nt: TGTGCCACCAGTGATCCGACTAGCGGGAGGTTAGCTAAGACCGGGGAGCTGTTTTTT